This TCR beta chain was sequenced for a study of cytomegalovirus exposure and HLA in healthy donors. Turning to this clone: Its antigen remains unidentified.

Overall study findings and caveats: The finding came from a later analysis; first-cohort TCR clusters tended to co-occur in the 95 to 150 validation repertoires. Three CMV-associated chains proved CMV antigen-specific in vitro.

Sequencing was performed with immunoSEQ multiplex PCR; in TCRdb, only in-frame clones are kept and a portion is missing. The sample holds 150,000 to 200,000 clones, roughly nine tenths seen once. This CDR3 has 13 residues. J gave up 5 bases and V 5 bases, and 1 base lay outside the gene matches. CDR1 and CDR2 (germline): SNHLY, FYNNEI. Input material: PBMCs. The source of this sequence is a man in his thirties or forties in good health and CMV-seropositive. The chain combines TRBV2 with TRBJ1-5; 9 positions agree with TRBD1. In DNA, the CDR3 is TGTGCCAGCAGTCGGACAGGGGATCAGCCCCAGCATTTT. Encoded protein: CASSRTGDQPQHF.